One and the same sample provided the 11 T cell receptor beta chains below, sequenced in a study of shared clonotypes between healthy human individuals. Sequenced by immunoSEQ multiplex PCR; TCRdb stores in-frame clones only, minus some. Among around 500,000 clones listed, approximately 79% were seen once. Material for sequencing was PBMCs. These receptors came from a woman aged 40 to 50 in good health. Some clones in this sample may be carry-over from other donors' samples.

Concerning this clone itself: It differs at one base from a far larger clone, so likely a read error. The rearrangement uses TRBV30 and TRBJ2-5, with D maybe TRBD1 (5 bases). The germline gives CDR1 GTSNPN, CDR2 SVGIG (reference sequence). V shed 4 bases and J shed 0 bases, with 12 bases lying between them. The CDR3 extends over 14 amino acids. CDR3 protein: CAWNRQIYQETQYF. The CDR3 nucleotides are TGTGCCTGGAACCGACAGATCTACCAAGAGACCCAGTACTTC.

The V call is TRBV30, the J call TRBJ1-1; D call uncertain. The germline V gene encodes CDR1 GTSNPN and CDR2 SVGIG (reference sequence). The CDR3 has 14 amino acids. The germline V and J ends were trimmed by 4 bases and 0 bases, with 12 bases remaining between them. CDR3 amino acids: CAWTPGRMNTEAFF. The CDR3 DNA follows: TGTGCCTGGACCCCTGGAAGGATGAACACTGAAGCTTTCTTT.

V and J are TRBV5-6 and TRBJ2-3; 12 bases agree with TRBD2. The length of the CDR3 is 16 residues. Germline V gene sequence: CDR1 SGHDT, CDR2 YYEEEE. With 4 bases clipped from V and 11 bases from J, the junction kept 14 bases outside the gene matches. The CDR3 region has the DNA TGTGCCAGCAGCCCCGCGCGCAGACTAGCGGGAGCCCAGCAGTATTTT. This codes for CASSPARRLAGAQQYF. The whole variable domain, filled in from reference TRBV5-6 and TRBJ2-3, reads DAGVTQSPTHLIKTRGQQVTLRCSPKSGHDTVSWYQQALGQGPQFIFQYYEEEERQRGNFPDRFSGHQFPNYSSELNVNALLLGDSALYLCASSPARRLAGAQQYFGPGTRLTVL.

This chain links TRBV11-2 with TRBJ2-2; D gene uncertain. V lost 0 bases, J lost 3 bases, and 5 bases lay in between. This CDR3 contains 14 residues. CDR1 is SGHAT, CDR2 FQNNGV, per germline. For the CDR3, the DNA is TGTGCCAGCAGCTTAGAACCCCACACCGGGGAGCTGTTTTTT. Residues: CASSLEPHTGELFF.

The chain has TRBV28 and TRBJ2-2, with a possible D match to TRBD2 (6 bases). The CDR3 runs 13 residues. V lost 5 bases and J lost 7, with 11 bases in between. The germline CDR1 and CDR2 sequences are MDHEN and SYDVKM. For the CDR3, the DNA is TGTGCCAGCAGTCTTCGGGGGATCGGGGAGCTGTTTTTT. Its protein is CASSLRGIGELFF.

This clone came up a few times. The CDR3 DNA reads as TGTGCCTGGAGTGGCCTAGCGCTCGCGCAGTACTTC. This gives the protein CAWSGLALAQYF. This chain joins TRBV30 and TRBJ2-7; the D gene is possibly TRBD2 (6 bases). Germline CDR1 GTSNPN, CDR2 SVGIG (reference sequence). V was pared by 1 base and J by 9 bases, with 13 bases between. The CDR3 has 12 residues.

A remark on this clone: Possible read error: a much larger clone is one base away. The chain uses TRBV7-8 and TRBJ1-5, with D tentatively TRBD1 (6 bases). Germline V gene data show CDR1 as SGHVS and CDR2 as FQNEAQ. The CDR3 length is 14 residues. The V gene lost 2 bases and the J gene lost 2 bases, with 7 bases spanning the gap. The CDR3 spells CASSLSGGNQPQHF. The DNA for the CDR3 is TGTGCCAGCAGCTTATCAGGGGGCAATCAGCCCCAGCATTTT.

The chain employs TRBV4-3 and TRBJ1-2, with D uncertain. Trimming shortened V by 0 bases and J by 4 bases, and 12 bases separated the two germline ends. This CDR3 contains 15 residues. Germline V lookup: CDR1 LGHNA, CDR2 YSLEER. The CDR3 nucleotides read TGCGCCAGCAGCCAAGAGCCGGACTCTATCTATGGCTACACCTTC. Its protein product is CASSQEPDSIYGYTF.

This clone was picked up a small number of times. CDR3 in amino acids: CASSLDGTLPYEQYF. CDR3 DNA sequence: TGTGCCAGCAGTCTGGACGGGACACTCCCCTACGAGCAGTACTTC. This chain links TRBV28 with TRBJ2-7; D is possibly TRBD1 (6 bases). Trimming stripped 5 bases from V and 2 bases from J, with 16 bases between. The CDR3 has 15 residues. Germline V CDR1 and CDR2: MDHEN, SYDVKM.

The CDR3 region has the DNA TGTGCCAGCAGTGGAGAACCGAACACTGAAGCTTTCTTT. Translated, it gives CASSGEPNTEAFF. The chain uses TRBV6-4 and TRBJ1-1, with D unclear. The CDR3 is 13 residues long. Trimming stripped 4 bases from V and 1 base from J, with 7 bases between. The germline V gene encodes CDR1 MRHNA and CDR2 SNTAGT.

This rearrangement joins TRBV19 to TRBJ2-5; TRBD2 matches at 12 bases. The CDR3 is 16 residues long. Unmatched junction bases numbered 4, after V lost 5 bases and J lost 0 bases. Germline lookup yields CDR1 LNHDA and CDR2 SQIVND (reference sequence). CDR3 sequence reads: CASSPTSGSYQETQYF. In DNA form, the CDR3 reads TGTGCCAGTAGTCCGACTAGCGGGAGTTACCAAGAGACCCAGTACTTC.